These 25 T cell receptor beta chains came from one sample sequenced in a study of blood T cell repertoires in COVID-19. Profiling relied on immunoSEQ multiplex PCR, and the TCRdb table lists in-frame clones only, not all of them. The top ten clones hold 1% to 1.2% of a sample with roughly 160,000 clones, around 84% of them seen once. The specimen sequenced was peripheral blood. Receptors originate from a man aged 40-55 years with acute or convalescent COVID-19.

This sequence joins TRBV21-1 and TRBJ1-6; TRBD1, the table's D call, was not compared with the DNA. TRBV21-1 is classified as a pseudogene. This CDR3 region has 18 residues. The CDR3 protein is CASSGHRQASSYNSPLHF. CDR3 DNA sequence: TGTGCCAGCAGCGGTCACCGACAGGCGAGCTCCTATAATTCACCCCTCCACTTT.

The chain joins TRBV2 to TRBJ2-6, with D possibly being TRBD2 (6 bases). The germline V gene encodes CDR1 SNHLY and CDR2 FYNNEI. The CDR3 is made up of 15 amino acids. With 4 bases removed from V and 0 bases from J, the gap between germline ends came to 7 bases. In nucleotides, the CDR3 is TGTGCCAGCAGTGCGACTAGCTCTGGGGCCAACGTCCTGACTTTC. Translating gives CASSATSSGANVLTF.

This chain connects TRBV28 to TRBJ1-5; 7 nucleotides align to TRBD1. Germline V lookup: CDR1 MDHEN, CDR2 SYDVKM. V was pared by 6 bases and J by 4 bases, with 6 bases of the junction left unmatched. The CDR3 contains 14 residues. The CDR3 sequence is CASRGLGQNQPQHF. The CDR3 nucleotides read TGTGCCAGCAGGGGGTTGGGACAGAATCAGCCCCAGCATTTT.

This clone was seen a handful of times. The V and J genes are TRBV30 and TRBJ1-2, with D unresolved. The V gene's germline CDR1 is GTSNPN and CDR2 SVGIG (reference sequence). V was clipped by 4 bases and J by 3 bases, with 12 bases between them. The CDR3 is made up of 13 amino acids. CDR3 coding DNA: TGTGCCTGGACCGGAGGGCTTGACTATGGCTACACCTTC. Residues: CAWTGGLDYGYTF.

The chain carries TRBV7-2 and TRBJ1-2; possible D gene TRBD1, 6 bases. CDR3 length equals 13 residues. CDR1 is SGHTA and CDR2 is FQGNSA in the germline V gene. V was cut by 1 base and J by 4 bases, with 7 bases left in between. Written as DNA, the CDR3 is TGTGCCAGCAGCTTAGTACAGGGCTATGGCTACACCTTC. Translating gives CASSLVQGYGYTF.

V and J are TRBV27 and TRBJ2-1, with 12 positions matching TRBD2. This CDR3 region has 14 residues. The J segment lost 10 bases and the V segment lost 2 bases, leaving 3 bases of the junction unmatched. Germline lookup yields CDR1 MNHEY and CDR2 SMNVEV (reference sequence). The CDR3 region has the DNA TGTGCCAGCAGTTTACTAGCGGGGGGGGCGGAGCAGTTCTTC. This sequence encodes CASSLLAGGAEQFF.

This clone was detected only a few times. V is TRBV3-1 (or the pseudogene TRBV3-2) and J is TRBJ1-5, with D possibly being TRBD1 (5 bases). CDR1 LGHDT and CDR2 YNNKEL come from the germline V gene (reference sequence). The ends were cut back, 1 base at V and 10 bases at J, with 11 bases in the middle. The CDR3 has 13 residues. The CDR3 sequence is CASSQGTSGPQHF. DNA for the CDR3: TGTGCCAGCAGCCAAGGGACATCAGGTCCCCAGCATTTT.

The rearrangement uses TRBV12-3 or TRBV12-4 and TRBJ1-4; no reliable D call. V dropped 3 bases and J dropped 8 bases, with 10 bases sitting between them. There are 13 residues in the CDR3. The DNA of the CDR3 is TGTGCCAGCAGTTTTCAGAGAGGAGAAAAACTGTTTTTT. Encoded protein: CASSFQRGEKLFF.

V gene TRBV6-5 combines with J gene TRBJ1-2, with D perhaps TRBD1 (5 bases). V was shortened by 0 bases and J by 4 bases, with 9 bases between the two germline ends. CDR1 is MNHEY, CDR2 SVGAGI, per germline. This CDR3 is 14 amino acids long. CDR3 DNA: TGTGCCAGCAGTTACTCCAGGGAGGGCTATGGCTACACCTTC. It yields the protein CASSYSREGYGYTF.

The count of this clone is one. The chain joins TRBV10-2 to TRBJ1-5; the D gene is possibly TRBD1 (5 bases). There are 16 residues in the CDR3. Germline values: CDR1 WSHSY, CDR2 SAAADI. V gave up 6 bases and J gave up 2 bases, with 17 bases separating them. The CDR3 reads CASRSSGRGGNQPQHF. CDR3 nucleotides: TGCGCCAGCAGAAGTTCGGGGAGGGGCGGCAATCAGCCCCAGCATTTT.

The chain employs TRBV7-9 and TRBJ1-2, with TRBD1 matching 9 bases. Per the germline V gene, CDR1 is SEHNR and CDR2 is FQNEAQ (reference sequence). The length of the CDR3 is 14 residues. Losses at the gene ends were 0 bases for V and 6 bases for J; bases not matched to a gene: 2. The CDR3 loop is CASSLAGQGDGYTF. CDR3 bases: TGTGCCAGCAGCTTAGCGGGACAGGGTGATGGCTACACCTTC.

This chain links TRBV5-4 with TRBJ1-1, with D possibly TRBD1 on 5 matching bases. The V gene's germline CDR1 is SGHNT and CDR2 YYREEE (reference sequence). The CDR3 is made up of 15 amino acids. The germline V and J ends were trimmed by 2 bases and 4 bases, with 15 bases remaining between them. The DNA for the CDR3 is TGTGCCAGCAGCTTTTCCTCTATGGGGGGCACTGAAGCTTTCTTT. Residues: CASSFSSMGGTEAFF.

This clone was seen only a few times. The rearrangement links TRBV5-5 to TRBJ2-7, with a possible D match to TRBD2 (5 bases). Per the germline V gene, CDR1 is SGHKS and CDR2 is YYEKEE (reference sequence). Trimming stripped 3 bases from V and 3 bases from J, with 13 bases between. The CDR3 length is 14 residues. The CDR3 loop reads CASSYTRGNYEQYF. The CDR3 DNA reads TGTGCCAGCAGCTACACAAGAGGGAACTACGAGCAGTACTTC.

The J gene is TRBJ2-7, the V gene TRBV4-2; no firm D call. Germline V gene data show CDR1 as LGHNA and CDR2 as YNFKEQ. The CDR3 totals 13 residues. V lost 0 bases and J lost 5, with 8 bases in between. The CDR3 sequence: CASSQDWSDEQYF. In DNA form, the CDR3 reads TGTGCCAGCAGCCAAGATTGGAGTGACGAGCAGTACTTC.

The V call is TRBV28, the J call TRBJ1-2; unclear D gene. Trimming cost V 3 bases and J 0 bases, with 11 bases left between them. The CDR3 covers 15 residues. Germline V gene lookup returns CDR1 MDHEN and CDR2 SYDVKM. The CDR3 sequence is CASSFGSVSNYGYTF. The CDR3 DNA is TGTGCCAGCAGTTTTGGTAGCGTCTCTAACTATGGCTACACCTTC.

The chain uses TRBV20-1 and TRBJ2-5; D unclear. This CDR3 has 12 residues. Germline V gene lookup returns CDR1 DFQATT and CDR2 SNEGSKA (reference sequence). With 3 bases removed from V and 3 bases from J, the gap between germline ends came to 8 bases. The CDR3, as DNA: TGCAGTGCTAGTTTTTCTAAAGAGACCCAGTACTTC. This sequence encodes CSASFSKETQYF.

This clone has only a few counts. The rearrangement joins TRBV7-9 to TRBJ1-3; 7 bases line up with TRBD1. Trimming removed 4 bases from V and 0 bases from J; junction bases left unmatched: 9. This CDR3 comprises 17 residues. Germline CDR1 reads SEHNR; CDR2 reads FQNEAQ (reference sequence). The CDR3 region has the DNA TGTGCCAGCAGCTCGTCCGGGACAGATTACTCTGGAAACACCATATATTTT. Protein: CASSSSGTDYSGNTIYF.

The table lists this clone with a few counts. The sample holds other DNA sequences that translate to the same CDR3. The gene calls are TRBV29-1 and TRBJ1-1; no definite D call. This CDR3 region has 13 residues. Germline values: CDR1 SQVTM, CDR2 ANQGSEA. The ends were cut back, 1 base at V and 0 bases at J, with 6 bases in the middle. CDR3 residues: CSVEGRMNTEAFF. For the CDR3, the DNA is TGCAGCGTTGAAGGGCGGATGAACACTGAAGCTTTCTTT.

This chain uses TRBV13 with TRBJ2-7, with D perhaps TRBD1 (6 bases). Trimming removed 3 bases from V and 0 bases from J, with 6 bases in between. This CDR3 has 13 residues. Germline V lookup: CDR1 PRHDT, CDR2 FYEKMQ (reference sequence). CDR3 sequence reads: CASSLDSSYEQYF. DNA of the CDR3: TGTGCCAGCAGCTTGGACAGCTCCTACGAGCAGTACTTC.

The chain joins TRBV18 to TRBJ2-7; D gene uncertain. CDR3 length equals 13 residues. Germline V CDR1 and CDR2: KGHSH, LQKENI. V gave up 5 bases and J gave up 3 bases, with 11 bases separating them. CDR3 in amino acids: CASSKTSGYEQYF. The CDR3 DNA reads TGTGCCAGCTCAAAAACGTCGGGCTACGAGCAGTACTTC.

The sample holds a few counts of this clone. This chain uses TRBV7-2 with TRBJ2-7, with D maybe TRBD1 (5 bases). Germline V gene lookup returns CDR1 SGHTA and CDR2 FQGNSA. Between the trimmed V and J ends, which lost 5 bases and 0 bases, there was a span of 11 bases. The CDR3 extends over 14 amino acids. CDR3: CASSVDIGSYEQYF. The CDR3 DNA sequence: TGTGCCAGCAGCGTGGACATAGGCTCCTACGAGCAGTACTTC. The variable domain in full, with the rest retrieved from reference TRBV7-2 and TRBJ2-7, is GAGVSQSPSNKVTEKGKDVELRCDPISGHTALYWYRQSLGQGLEFLIYFQGNSAPDKSGLPSDRFSAERTGGSVSTLTIQRTQQEDSAVYLCASSVDIGSYEQYFGPGTRLTVT.

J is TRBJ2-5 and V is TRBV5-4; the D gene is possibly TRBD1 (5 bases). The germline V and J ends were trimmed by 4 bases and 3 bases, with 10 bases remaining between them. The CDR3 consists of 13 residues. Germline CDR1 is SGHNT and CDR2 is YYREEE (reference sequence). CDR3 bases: TGTGCCAGCAGCCCCGGACAAGAAGAGACCCAGTACTTC. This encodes CASSPGQEETQYF.

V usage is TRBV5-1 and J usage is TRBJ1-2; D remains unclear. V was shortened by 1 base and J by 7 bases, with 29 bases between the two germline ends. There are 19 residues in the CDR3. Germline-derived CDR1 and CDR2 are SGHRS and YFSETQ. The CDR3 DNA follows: TGCGCCAGCAGCTTGAACTCCATGACCCTTTCCGACTCAGGAGGTGGCTACACCTTC. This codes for CASSLNSMTLSDSGGGYTF.

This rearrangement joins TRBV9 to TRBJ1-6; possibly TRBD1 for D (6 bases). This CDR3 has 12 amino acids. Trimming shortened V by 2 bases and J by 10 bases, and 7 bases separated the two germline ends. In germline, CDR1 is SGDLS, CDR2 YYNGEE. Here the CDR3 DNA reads TGTGCCAGCAGCGTGGGGGCATCACCCCTCCACTTT. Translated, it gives CASSVGASPLHF.

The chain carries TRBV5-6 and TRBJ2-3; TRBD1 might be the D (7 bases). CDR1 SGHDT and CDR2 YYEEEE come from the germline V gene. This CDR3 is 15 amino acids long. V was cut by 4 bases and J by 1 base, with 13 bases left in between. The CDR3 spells CASSTTGEGTDTQYF. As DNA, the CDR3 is TGTGCCAGCAGCACCACAGGGGAGGGCACAGATACGCAGTATTTT.